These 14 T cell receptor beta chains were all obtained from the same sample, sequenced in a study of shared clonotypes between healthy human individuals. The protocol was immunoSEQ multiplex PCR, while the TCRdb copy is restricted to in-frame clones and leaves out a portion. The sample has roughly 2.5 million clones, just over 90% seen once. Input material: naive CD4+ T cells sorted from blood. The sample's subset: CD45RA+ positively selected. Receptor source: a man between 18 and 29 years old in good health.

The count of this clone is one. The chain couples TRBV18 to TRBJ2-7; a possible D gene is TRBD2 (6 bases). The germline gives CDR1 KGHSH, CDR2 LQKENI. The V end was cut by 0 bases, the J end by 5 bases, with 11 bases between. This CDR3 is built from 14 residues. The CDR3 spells CASSPPRDPHEQYF. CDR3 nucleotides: TGTGCCAGCTCACCACCGCGGGACCCCCACGAGCAGTACTTC.

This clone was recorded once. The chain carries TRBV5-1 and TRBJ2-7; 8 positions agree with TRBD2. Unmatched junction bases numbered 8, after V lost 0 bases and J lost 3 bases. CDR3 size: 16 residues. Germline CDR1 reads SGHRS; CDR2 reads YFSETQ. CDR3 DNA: TGCGCCAGCAGCTTGGGGTCTAGCGGGTTTATCTACGAGCAGTACTTC. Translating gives CASSLGSSGFIYEQYF.

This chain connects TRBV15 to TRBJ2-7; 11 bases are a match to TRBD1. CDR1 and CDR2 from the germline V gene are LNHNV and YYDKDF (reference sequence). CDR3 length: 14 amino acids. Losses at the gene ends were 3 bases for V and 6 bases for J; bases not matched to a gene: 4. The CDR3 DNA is TGTGCCACCAGCAGTTGGGACAGGGGGTTCGAGCAGTACTTC. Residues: CATSSWDRGFEQYF.

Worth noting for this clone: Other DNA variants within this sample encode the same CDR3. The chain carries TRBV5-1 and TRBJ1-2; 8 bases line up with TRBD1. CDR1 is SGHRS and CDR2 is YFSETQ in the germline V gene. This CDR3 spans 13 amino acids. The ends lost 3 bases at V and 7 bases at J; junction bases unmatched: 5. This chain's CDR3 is CASSSGQGRGYTF. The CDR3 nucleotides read TGCGCCAGCAGCTCCGGACAGGGACGTGGCTACACCTTC.

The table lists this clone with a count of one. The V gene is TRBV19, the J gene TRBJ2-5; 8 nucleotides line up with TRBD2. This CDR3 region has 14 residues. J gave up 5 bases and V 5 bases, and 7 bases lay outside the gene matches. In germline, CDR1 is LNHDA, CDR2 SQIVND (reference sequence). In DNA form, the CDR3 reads TGTGCCAGTAGTTTAAGGACTAGCCGGGAGACCCAGTACTTC. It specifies CASSLRTSRETQYF. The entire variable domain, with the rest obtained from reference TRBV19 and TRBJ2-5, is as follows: DGGITQSPKYLFRKEGQNVTLSCEQNLNHDAMYWYRQDPGQGLRLIYYSQIVNDFQKGDIAEGYSVSREKKESFPLTVTSAQKNPTAFYLCASSLRTSRETQYFGPGTRLLVL.

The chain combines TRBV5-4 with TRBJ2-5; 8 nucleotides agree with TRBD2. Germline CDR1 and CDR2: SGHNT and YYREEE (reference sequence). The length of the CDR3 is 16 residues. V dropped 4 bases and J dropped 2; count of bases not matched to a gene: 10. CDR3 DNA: TGTGCCAGCAGCCCGACCGGAGCGGGGGTACAAGAGACCCAGTACTTC. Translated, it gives CASSPTGAGVQETQYF.

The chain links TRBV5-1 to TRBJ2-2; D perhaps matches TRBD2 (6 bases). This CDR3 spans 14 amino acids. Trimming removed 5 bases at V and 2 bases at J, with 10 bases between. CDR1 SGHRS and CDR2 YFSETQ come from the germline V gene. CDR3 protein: CASREGANTGELFF. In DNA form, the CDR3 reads TGCGCCAGCAGGGAGGGCGCAAACACCGGGGAGCTGTTTTTT.

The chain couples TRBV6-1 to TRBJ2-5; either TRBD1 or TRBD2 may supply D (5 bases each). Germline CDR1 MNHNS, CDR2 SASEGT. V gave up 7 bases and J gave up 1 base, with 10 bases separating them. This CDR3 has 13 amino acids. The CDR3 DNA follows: TGTGCCAGCAAGGGACGGCTCCAAGAGACCCAGTACTTC. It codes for CASKGRLQETQYF.

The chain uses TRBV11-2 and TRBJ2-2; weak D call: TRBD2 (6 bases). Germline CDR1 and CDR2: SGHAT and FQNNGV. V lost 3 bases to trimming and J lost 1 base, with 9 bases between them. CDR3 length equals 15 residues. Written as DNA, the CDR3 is TGTGCCAGCAGCTTTGGACTAAAGAACACCGGGGAGCTGTTTTTT. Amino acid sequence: CASSFGLKNTGELFF.

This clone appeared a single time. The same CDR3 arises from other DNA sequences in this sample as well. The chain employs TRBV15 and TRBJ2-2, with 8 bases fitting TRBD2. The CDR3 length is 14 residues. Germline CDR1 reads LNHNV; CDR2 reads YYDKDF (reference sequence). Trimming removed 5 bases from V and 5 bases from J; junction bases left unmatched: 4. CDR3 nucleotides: TGTGCCACCAGCCGGGGGGGAGGGACCGGGGAGCTGTTTTTT. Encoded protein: CATSRGGGTGELFF. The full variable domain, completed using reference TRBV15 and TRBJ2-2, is DAMVIQNPRYQVTQFGKPVTLSCSQTLNHNVMYWYQQKSSQAPKLLFHYYDKDFNNEADTPDNFQSRRPNTSFCFLDIRSPGLGDTAMYLCATSRGGGTGELFFGEGSRLTVL.

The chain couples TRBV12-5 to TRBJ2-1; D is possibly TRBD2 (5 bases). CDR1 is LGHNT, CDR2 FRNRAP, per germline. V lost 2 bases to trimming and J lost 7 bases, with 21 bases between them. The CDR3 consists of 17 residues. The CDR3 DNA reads TGTGCTAGTGGTTTGCTTCCAGGCGCTCCACGAGGGAATGAGCAGTTCTTC. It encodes CASGLLPGAPRGNEQFF. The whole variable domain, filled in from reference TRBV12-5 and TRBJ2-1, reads DARVTQTPRHKVTEMGQEVTMRCQPILGHNTVFWYRQTMMQGLELLAYFRNRAPLDDSGMPKDRFSAEMPDATLATLKIQPSEPRDSAVYFCASGLLPGAPRGNEQFFGPGTRLTVL.

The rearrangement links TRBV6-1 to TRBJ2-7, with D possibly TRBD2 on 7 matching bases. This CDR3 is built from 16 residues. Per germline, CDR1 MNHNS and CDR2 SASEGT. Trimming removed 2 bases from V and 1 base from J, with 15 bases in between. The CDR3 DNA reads TGTGCCAGCAGTGAAAGGGGGGGGATGGATTCCTACGAGCAGTACTTC. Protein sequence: CASSERGGMDSYEQYF.

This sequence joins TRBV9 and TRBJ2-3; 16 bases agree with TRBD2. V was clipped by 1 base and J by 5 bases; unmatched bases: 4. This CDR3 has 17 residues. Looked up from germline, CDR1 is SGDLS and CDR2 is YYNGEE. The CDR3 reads CASSVRGLAGGQDTQYF. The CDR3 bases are TGTGCCAGCAGCGTACGGGGACTAGCGGGGGGGCAAGATACGCAGTATTTT.

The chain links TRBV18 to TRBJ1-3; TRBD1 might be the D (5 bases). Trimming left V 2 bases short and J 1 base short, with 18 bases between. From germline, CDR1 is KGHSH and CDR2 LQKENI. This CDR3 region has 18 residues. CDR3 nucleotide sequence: TGTGCCAGCTCACCATCGACGGGACTCCTAAAGTCTGGAAACACCATATATTTT. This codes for CASSPSTGLLKSGNTIYF.